This T cell receptor beta chain derives from a study of Graves' ophthalmopathy and Graves' hyperthyroidism. Study outcomes and limitations: Most thyroid-expanded clonotypes exceeding 0.001 frequency were also found in blood. At just over 70% sensitivity and approximately 72% specificity, the model predicted progression of the ophthalmopathy.

This clonotype was detected ten times or more. The antigen remains undetermined. Amplifying from RNA transcripts, the study obtained TCR beta CDR3 regions. HTBI primers were used in a first-round RT-PCR, which preceded a second-round multiplex PCR. MiXCR was run by TCRdb on the multiplex PCR reads, yielding one entry per CDR3 protein. The sample lists approximately 1.2 million distinct CDR3 sequences, about two fifths occurring once. The CDR3 totals 14 residues. The V end was cut by 5 bases, the J end by 2 bases, with 10 bases between. This chain connects TRBV12-3 or TRBV12-4 to TRBJ1-5; D remains unclear. The TCR originated in an adult man with Graves' hyperthyroidism. Sequenced material: peripheral blood or thyroid tissue (not recorded which). CDR3 region: CASSANMGNQPQHF. The DNA of the CDR3 is TGTGCCAGCAGTGCTAATATGGGCAATCAGCCCCAGCATTTT.